Listed below are T cell receptor beta chains from one sample, sequenced in a study of OX40 agonist ivuxolimab in advanced cancers. TCRdb keeps only in-frame clones here, not all; method: immunoSEQ multiplex PCR. The sample has about 50,000 clones, roughly 91% seen once. The sequencing here drew on CD4+ or CD8+ T cells sorted from blood, taken in a trial of the OX40 agonist ivuxolimab. The source of these receptors is an adult with an advanced solid tumor such as melanoma, head and neck, liver or kidney cancer. CDR3s include the opening cysteine and the closing phenylalanine or tryptophan. The D gene is left open where the match is weak.

V gene	J gene	D gene	CDR3 protein
TRBV4-1	TRBJ2-3	.	CASSQDGEDTQYF
TRBV4-2	TRBJ2-7	.	CASSQDYGEQYF
TRBV6-6	TRBJ1-6	TRBD1	CASRPGQSLSPLHF
TRBV18	TRBJ2-5	.	CASSPDLVGEKETQYF
TRBV30	TRBJ2-7	.	CAWSRAQGGSYEQYF
TRBV28	TRBJ1-5	.	CASRNPGKGNQPQHF
TRBV13	TRBJ1-2	.	CASSLGESIDGYTF
TRBV7-8	TRBJ2-1	.	CASSAYQGFDEQFF
TRBV4-2	TRBJ1-1	.	CASSQAVSVRERHTEAFF
TRBV19	TRBJ1-1	.	CASSIGGMGTEAFF
TRBV2	TRBJ1-1	TRBD1	CASSVGDRITEAFF
TRBV25-1	TRBJ2-7	.	CASSESLTQPPEYF
TRBV27	TRBJ2-1	.	CASSLTRSEQFF
TRBV4-1	TRBJ2-1	.	CASSQARGNEQFF
TRBV29-1	TRBJ1-6	.	CTRVGGQGSPLHF
TRBV7-9	TRBJ2-1	.	CAPSPGTDTYNEQFF
TRBV19	TRBJ1-5	.	CASRNTGFGNQPQHF
TRBV2	TRBJ1-5	.	CASRPLNQPQHF
TRBV6-6	TRBJ2-2	.	CASSYQVRENTGELFF
TRBV19	TRBJ1-4	.	CASSPSVATNEKLFF
TRBV11-2	TRBJ1-1	TRBD1	CASSLGQTNTEAFF
TRBV11-2	TRBJ2-5	.	CASSLEMYGQEETQYF
TRBV27	TRBJ1-1	.	CASSGSAEGEAFF
TRBV7-9	TRBJ2-6	TRBD1	CASSLGGQGTGSGANVLTF
TRBV9	TRBJ2-7	.	CASSPLLNSYEQYF
TRBV9	TRBJ2-3	.	CASRSTGLSPDTQYF
TRBV7-3	TRBJ1-6	.	CASSLTDGSPLHF
TRBV10-3	TRBJ2-1	TRBD2	CAIRGTSGGYNEQFF
TRBV13	TRBJ2-7	.	CASSSGQNLRVQYF
TRBV13	TRBJ2-7	TRBD2	CASSNGLAGAYEQYF
TRBV4-2	TRBJ2-2	TRBD1	CASSHGQGELESPGELFF
TRBV9	TRBJ1-5	.	CASSVRRVQPQHF
TRBV2	TRBJ1-5	.	CASSDPFNQPQHF
TRBV5-4	TRBJ1-1	.	CASSLAEGVTEAFF
TRBV6-5	TRBJ2-1	TRBD2	CASSRERGVNEQFF
TRBV7-6	TRBJ2-7	.	CASSVYRDPSYEQYF
TRBV29-1	TRBJ1-1	.	CSAKGEFGEAFF
TRBV7-3	TRBJ1-1	TRBD1	CASSLTGVASTEAFF
TRBV11-3	TRBJ1-1	.	CASSLVGGTEAFF
TRBV7-9	TRBJ2-5	.	CASSLPLGLDKQETQYF
TRBV6-5	TRBJ1-6	.	CASFQGVWDSPLHF
TRBV2	TRBJ1-2	TRBD1	CASRRGGQEYNYGYTF
TRBV6-1	TRBJ1-6	.	CASSDRANSPLHF
TRBV30	TRBJ2-7	.	CAWSVGGQATYEQYF
TRBV11-2	TRBJ1-3	.	CASSEVVDSGNTIYF
TRBV30	TRBJ2-7	.	CAWRKGSATYEQYF